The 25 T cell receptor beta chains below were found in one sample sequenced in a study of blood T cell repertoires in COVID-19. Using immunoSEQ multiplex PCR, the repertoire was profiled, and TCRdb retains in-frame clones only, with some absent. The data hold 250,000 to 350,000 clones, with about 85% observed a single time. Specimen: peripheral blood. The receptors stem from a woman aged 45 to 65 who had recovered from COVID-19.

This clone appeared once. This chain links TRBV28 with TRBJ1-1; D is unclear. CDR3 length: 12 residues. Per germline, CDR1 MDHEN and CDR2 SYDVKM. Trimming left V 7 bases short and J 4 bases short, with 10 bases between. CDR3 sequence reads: CASTEVTTEAFF. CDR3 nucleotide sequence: TGTGCCAGCACCGAGGTTACCACTGAAGCTTTCTTT.

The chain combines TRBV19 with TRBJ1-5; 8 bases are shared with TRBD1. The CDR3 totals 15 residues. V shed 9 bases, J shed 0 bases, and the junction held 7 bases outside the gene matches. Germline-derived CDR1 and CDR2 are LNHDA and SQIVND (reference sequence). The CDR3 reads CASRGQGNSNQPQHF. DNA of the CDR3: TGTGCCAGCCGTGGACAGGGAAATAGCAATCAGCCCCAGCATTTT. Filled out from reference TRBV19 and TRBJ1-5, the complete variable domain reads DGGITQSPKYLFRKEGQNVTLSCEQNLNHDAMYWYRQDPGQGLRLIYYSQIVNDFQKGDIAEGYSVSREKKESFPLTVTSAQKNPTAFYLCASRGQGNSNQPQHFGDGTRLSIL.

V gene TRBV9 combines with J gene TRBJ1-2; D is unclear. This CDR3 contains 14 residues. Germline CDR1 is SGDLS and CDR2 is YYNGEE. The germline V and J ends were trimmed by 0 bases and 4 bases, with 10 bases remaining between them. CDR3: CASSVAVTAYGYTF. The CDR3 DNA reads TGTGCCAGCAGCGTAGCTGTGACTGCCTATGGCTACACCTTC.

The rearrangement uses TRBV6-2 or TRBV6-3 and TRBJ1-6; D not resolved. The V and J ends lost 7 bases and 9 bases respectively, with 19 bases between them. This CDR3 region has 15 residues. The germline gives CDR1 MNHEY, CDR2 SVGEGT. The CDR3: CASNPTTSHSSPLHF. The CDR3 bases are TGTGCCAGCAACCCGACAACCTCTCACAGTTCACCCCTCCACTTT.

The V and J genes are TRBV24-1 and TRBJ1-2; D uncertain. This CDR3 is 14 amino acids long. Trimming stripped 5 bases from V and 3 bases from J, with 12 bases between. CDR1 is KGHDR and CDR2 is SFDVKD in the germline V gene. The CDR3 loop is CATSGRDRDYGYTF. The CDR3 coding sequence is TGTGCCACCAGTGGCCGAGACCGGGACTATGGCTACACCTTC.

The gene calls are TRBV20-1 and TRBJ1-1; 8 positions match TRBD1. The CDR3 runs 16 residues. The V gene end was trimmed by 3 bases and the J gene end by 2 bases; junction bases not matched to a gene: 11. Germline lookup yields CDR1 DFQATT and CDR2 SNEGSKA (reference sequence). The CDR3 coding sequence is TGCAGTGCTAGTGACACAGGGGGGGTCAGAAACACTGAAGCTTTCTTT. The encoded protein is CSASDTGGVRNTEAFF.

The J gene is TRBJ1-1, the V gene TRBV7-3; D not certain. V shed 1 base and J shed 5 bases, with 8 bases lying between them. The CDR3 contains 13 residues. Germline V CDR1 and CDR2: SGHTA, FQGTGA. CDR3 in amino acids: CASSLKRGTEAFF. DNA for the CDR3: TGTGCCAGCAGCTTAAAGAGAGGGACTGAAGCTTTCTTT.

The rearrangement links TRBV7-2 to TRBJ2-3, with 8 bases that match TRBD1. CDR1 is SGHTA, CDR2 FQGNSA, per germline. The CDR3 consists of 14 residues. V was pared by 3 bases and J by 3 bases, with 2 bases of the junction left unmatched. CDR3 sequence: CASSFDRGTDTQYF. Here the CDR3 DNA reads TGTGCCAGCAGCTTCGACAGGGGTACAGATACGCAGTATTTT.

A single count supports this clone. The CDR3 region has the DNA TGTGCCACCAGCAGAGCGGGACTAGCGGGCACCGGGGAGCTGTTTTTT. Translated: CATSRAGLAGTGELFF. V gene TRBV15 combines with J gene TRBJ2-2; 12 nucleotides line up with TRBD2. CDR1 LNHNV and CDR2 YYDKDF come from the germline V gene (reference sequence). CDR3 length: 16 amino acids. The ends lost 1 base at V and 4 bases at J; junction bases unmatched: 1.

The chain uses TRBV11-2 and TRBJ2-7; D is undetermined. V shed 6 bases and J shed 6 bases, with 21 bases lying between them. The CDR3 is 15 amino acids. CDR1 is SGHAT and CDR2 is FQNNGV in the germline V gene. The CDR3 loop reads CASRLNYPVQSEQYF. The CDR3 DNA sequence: TGTGCCAGCAGACTTAACTACCCAGTTCAGAGCGAGCAGTACTTC. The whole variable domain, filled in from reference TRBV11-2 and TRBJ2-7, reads EAGVAQSPRYKIIEKRQSVAFWCNPISGHATLYWYQQILGQGPKLLIQFQNNGVVDDSQLPKDRFSAERLKGVDSTLKIQPAKLEDSAVYLCASRLNYPVQSEQYFGPGTRLTVT.

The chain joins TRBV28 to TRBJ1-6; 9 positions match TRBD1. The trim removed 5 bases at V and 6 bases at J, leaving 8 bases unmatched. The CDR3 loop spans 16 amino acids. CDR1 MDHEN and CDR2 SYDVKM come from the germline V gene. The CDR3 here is CASSRIRTGANSPLHF. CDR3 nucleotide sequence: TGTGCCAGCAGTCGAATCAGGACAGGGGCTAATTCACCCCTCCACTTT.

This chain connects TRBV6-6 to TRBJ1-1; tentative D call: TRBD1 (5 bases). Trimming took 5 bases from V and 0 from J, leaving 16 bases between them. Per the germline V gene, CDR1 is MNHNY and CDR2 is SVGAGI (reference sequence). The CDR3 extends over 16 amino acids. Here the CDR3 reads CASSHQRTGLNTEAFF. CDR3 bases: TGTGCCAGCAGTCACCAGAGAACAGGCTTGAACACTGAAGCTTTCTTT.

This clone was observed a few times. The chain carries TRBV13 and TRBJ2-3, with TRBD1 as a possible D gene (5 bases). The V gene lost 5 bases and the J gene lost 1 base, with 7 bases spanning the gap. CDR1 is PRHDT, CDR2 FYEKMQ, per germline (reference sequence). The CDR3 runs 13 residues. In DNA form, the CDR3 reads TGTGCCAGCAGCGCACAGGGCACAGATACGCAGTATTTT. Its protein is CASSAQGTDTQYF.

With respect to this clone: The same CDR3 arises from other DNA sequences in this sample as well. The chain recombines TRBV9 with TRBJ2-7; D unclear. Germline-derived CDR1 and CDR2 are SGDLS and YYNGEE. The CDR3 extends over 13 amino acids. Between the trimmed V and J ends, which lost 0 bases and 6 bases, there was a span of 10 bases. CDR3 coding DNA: TGTGCCAGCAGCGTAGGGCCGCGCGGCGAGCAGTACTTC. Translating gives CASSVGPRGEQYF.

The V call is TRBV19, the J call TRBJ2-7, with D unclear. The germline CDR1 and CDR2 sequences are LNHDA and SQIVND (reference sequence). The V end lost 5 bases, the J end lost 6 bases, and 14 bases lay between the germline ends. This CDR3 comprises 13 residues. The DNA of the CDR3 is TGTGCCAGTAGTTTCCTTCTAGTAAGCGAGCAGTACTTC. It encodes CASSFLLVSEQYF. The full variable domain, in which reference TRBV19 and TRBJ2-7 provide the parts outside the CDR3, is DGGITQSPKYLFRKEGQNVTLSCEQNLNHDAMYWYRQDPGQGLRLIYYSQIVNDFQKGDIAEGYSVSREKKESFPLTVTSAQKNPTAFYLCASSFLLVSEQYFGPGTRLTVT.

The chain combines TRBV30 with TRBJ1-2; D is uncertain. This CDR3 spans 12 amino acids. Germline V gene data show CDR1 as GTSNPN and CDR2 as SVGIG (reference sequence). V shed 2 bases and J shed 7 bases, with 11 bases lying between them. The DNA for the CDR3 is TGTGCCTGGAGTTTACGAGTTGGTGGCTACACCTTC. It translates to CAWSLRVGGYTF.

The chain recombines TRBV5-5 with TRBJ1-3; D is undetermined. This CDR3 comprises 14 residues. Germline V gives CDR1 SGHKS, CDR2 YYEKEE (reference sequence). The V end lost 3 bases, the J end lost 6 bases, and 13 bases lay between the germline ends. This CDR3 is CASSSTLASNTIYF. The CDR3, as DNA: TGTGCCAGCAGCTCCACCCTAGCCTCAAACACCATATATTTT.

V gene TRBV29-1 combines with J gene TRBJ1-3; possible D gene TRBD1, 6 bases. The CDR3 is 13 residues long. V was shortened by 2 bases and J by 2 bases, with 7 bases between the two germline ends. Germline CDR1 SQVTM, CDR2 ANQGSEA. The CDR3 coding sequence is TGCAGCGTTGAAACAGGGACTGGAAACACCATATATTTT. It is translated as CSVETGTGNTIYF.

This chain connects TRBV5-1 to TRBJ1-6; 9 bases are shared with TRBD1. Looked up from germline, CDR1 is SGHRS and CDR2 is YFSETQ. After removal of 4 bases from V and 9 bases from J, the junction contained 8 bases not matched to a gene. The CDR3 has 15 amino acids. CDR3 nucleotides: TGCGCCAGCAGCCGGGAGGGACAGGGAGTTTCACCCCTCCACTTT. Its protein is CASSREGQGVSPLHF.

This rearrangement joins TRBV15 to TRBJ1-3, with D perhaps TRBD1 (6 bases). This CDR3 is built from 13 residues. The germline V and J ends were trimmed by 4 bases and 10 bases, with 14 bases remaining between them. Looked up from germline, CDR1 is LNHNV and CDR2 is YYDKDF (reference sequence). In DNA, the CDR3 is TGTGCCACCAGCACCCCAGGGGACCGGACCATATATTTT. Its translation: CATSTPGDRTIYF.

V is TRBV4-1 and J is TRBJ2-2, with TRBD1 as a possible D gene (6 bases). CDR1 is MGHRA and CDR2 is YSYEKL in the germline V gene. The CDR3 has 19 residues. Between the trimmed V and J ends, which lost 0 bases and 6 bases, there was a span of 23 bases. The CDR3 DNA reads TGCGCCAGCAGCCAAGATCGGTTGTTCCTCAGGGGAAATCCCGGGGAGCTGTTTTTT. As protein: CASSQDRLFLRGNPGELFF.

CDR3 sequence reads: CASSLGDSQSRYQPQHF. In nucleotides, the CDR3 is TGTGCCAGCAGCTTGGGGGACAGCCAGTCGCGTTATCAGCCCCAGCATTTT. V usage is TRBV5-8 and J usage is TRBJ1-5; 7 nucleotides line up with TRBD1. V dropped 0 bases and J dropped 5; count of bases not matched to a gene: 11. Per germline, CDR1 SGHTS and CDR2 YDEGEE. The CDR3 consists of 17 residues.

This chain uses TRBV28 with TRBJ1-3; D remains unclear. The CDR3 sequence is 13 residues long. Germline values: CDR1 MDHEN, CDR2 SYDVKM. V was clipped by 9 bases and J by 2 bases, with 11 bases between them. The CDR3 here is CASKAFTGNTIYF. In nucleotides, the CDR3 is TGTGCCAGTAAAGCATTTACTGGAAACACCATATATTTT. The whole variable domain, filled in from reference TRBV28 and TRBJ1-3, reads DVKVTQSSRYLVKRTGEKVFLECVQDMDHENMFWYRQDPGLGLRLIYFSYDVKMKEKGDIPEGYSVSREKKERFSLILESASTNQTSMYLCASKAFTGNTIYFGEGSWLTVV.

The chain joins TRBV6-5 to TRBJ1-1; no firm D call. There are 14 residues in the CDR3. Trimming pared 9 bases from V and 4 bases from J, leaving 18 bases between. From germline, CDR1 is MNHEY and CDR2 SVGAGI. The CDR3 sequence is CASRRKQTSTEAFF. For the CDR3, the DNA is TGTGCCAGTAGGCGAAAGCAGACTAGCACTGAAGCTTTCTTT.

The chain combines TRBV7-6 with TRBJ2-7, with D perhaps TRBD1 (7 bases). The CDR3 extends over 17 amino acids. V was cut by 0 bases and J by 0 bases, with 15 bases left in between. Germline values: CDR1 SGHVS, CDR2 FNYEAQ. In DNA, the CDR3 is TGTGCCAGCAGCTTAGCTGCGGGACAGTTAAGCTCCTACGAGCAGTACTTC. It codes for CASSLAAGQLSSYEQYF.